Listed below are T cell receptor beta chains from one sample, sequenced in a study of blood T cell repertoires in COVID-19. Method: immunoSEQ multiplex PCR; TCRdb's copy keeps in-frame clones and lacks some. The sample shows about 94,000 clones, roughly 87% of them seen only once. The sequencing sample was made of peripheral blood. All receptors come from a woman of 80 years or more with acute or convalescent COVID-19. Each CDR3 is given without its conserved first and last residue.

v_call	j_call	cdr3_aa
TRBV2	TRBJ2-5	ARGGLPGETQY
TRBV2	TRBJ2-1	ASNSGLSPNEQF
TRBV6-5	TRBJ1-4	ASRPGTGGEKLF
TRBV4-3	TRBJ1-2	ASSQDLAGTPYGYT
TRBV4-3	TRBJ1-2	ASSRLIAGGYT
TRBV18	TRBJ1-1	ASSPGFGRDTEAF
TRBV9	TRBJ2-1	ASSVGQGNNEQF
TRBV5-1	TRBJ1-3	ASSLGAAGNTIY
TRBV6-1	TRBJ1-5	ASSERRSNQPQH
TRBV7-2	TRBJ2-1	ASSYLPGAGGYNEQF
TRBV6-4	TRBJ1-5	ASHLGESNQPQH
TRBV6-2/TRBV6-3	TRBJ2-1	ASSLIQVNEQF
TRBV10-3	TRBJ2-1	AISDTSGRAQNEQF
TRBV18	TRBJ2-7	ASSPGQSHEQY
TRBV7-2	TRBJ1-2	ASRRRTGGNGGYT
TRBV3-1/TRBV3-2	TRBJ2-2	ASSPTGLYTGELF
TRBV15	TRBJ1-3	ATSRPSTGNTIY
TRBV7-9	TRBJ2-3	ASSLAAGGSTDTQY
TRBV28	TRBJ2-2	ASIPAPPENTGELF
TRBV9	TRBJ1-2	ASSVAPGSSAYGYT
TRBV3-1/TRBV3-2	TRBJ2-5	ASSPGGGWRQETQY
TRBV5-1	TRBJ1-1	ASSLGHSAANTEAF
TRBV4-2	TRBJ2-1	ASSQDWASGRAGNEQF
TRBV7-9	TRBJ1-6	ASSLESGTSSYNSPLH
TRBV7-6	TRBJ1-3	ASSLIPPQGSAGNTIY
TRBV3-1/TRBV3-2	TRBJ1-1	ASSQGAGQKAF
TRBV22-1	TRBJ2-1	PGSTTGLAPLYRNEQF
TRBV2	TRBJ1-5	ASSAPPGFYSNQPQH
TRBV2	TRBJ1-1	ASNHGQTNTEAF